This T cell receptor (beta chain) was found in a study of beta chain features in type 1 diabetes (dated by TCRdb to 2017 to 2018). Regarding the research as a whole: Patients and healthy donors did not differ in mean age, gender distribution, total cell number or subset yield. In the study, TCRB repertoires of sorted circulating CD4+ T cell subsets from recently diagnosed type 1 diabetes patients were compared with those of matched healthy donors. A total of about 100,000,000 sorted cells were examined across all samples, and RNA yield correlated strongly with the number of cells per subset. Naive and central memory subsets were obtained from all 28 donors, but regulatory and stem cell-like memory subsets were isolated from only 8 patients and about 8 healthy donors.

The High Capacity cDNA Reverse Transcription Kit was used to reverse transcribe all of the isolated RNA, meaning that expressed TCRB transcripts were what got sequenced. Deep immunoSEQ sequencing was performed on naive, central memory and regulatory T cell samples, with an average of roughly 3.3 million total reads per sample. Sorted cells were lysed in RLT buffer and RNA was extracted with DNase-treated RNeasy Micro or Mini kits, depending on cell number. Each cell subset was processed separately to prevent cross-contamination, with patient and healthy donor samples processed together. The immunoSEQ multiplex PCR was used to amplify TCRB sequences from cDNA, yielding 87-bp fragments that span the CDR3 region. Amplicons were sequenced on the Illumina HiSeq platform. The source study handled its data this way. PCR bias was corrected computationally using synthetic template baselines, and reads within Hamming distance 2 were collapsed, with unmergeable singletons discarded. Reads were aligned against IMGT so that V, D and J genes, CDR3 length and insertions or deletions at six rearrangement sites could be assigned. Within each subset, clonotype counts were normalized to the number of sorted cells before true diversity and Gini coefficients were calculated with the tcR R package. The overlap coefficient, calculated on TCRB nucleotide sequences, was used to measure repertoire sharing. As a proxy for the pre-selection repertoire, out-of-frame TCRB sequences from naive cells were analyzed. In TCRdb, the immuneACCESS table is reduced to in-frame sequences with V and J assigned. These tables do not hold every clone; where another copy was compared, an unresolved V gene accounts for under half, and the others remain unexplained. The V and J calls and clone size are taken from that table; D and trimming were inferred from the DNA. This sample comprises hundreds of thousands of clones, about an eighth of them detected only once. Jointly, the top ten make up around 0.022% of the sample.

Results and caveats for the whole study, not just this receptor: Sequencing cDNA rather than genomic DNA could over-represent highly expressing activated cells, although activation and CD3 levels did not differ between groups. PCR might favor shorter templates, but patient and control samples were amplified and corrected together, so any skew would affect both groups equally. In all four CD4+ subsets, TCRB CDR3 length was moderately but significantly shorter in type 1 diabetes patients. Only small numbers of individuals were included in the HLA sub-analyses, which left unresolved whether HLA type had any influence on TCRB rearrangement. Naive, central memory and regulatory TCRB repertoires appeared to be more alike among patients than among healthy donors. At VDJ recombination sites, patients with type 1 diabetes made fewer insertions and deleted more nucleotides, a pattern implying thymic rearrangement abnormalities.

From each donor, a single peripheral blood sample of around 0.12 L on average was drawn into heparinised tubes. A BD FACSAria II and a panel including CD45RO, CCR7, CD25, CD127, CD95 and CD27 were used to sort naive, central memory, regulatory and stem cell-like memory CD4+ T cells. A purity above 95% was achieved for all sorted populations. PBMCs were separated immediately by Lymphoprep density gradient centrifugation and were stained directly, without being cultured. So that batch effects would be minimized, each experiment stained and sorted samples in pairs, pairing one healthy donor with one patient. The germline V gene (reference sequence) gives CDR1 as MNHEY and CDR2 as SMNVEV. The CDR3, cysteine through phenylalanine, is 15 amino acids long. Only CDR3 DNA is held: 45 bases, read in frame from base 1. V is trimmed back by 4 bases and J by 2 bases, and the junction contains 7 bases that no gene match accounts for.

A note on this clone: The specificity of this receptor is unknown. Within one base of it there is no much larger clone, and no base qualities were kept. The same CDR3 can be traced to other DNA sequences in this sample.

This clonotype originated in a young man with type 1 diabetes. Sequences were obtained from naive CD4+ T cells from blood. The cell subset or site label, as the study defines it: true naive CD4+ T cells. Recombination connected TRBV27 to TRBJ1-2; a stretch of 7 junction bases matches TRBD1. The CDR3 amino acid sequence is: CASSSPRTGNYGYTF. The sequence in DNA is TGTGCCAGCAGTTCCCCACGGACAGGAAACTATGGCTACACCTTC.